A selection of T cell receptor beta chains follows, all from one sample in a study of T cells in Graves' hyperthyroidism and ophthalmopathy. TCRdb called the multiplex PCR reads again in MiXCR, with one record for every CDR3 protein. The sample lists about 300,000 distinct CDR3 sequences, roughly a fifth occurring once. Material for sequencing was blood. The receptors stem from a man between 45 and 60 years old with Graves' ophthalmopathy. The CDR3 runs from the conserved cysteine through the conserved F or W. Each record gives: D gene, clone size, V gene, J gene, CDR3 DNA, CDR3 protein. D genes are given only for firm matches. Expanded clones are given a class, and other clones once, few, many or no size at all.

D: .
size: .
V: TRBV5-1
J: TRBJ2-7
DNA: TGCGCCAGCAGCTTGTGGGACAACTACGAGCAGTACTTC
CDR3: CASSLWDNYEQYF

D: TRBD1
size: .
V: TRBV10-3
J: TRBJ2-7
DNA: TGTGCCATCAGACCGGGACAGGGGTACGAGCAGTACTTC
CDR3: CAIRPGQGYEQYF

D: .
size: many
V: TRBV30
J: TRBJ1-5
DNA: TGTGCCTGGAGTCAAAACCGGGGAGGGTTGAGTGATCAGCCCCAGCATTTT
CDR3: CAWSQNRGGLSDQPQHF

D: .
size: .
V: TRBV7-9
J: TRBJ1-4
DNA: TGTGCCAGCAGCTTAGGAGGGGACAATGAAAAACTGTTTTTT
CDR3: CASSLGGDNEKLFF

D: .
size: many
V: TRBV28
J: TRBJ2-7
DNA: TGTGCCAGCTGTATGAGCTCCTACGAGCAGTACTTC
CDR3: CASCMSSYEQYF

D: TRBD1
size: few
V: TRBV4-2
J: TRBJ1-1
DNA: TGTGCCAGCAGCCAAGGACCTCGGGGACAGGGATTTGGGAACACTGAAGCTTTCTTT
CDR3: CASSQGPRGQGFGNTEAFF

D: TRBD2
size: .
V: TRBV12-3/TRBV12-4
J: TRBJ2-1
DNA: TGTGCCAGCAGTTGGGACGGACTAGCGGGAGGGCGTGAGCAGTTCTTC
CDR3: CASSWDGLAGGREQFF

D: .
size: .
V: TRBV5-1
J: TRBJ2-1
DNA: TGCGCCAGCAGCCTCCGGGCCCACAATGAGCAGTTCTTC
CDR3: CASSLRAHNEQFF

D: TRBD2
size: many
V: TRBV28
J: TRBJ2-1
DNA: TGTGCCAGCGCACCATACCCCGCGCGGGGGACCTACAATGAGCAGTTCTTC
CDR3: CASAPYPARGTYNEQFF

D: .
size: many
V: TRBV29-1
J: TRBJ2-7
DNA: TGCAGCGTTTTAAAAGGGGCAGAGGCCCTTCAATACGAGCAGTACTTC
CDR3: CSVLKGAEALQYEQYF

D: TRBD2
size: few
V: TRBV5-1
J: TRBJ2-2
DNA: TGCGCCAGCAGCTTGGCAGCGGGAGTCGCCGGGGAGCTGTTTTTT
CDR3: CASSLAAGVAGELFF

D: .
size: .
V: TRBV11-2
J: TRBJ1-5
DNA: TGTGCCAGCAGCCCGGACCCTTATAGCAATCAGCCCCAGCATTTT
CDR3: CASSPDPYSNQPQHF

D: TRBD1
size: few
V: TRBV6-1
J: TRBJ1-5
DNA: TGTGCCAGCACCAATACAGGGGACAGCAATCAGCCCCAGCATTTT
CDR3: CASTNTGDSNQPQHF

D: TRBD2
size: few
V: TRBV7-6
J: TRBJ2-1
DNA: TGTGCCAGCAGCTTAGGGGCTAGCGGGAGTTTCGGGGAGCAGTTCTTC
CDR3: CASSLGASGSFGEQFF

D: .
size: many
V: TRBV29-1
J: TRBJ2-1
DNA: TGCAGCGTTGAAGTCTCCGGACTCTTCTCCTACAATGAGCAGTTCTTC
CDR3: CSVEVSGLFSYNEQFF

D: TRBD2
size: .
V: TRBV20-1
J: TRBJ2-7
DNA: TGCAGTGCTAGTTGGACTAGCGGGAGATACGAGCAGTACTTC
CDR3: CSASWTSGRYEQYF

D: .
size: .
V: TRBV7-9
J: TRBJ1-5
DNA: TGTGCCAGCAGCCAGGCGTATAGCAATCAGCCCCAGCATTTT
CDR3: CASSQAYSNQPQHF

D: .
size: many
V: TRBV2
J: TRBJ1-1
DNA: TGTGCCAGCAGAGACGATGTTTCGGACCTGAGTGAAGCTTTCTTT
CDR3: CASRDDVSDLSEAFF

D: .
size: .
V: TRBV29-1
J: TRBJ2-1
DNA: TGCAGCGTTGGACCAGCGAACAACAATGAGCAGTTCTTC
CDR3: CSVGPANNNEQFF

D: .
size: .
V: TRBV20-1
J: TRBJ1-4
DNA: TGCAGTGCCAGGGACGTCGACCTTGAAAAACTGTTTTTT
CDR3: CSARDVDLEKLFF

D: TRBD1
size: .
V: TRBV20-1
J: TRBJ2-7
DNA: TGCAGTGCTAGAGATCTCGGGACAGGGAACTACGAGCAGTACTTC
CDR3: CSARDLGTGNYEQYF

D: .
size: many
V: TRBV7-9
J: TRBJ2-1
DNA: TGTGCCAGCAGCTTAGCCAGGGCCGGGAATGAGCAGTTCTTC
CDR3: CASSLARAGNEQFF

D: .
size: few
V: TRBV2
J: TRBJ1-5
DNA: TGTGCCAGCAGTGGAACTCTGGGACACCGATATAGCAATCAGCCCCAGCATTTT
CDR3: CASSGTLGHRYSNQPQHF

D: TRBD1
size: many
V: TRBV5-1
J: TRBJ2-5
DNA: TGCGCCAGCAGCTTGGTCCAGGGGGCCCAAGAGACCCAGTACTTC
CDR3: CASSLVQGAQETQYF

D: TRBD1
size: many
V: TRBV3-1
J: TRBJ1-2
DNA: TGTGCCAGCAGCCAAGTGGCGTCAGGGGGCGCCTATGGCTACACCTTC
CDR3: CASSQVASGGAYGYTF

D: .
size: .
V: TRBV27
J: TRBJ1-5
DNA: TGTGCCAGCAGTTTTGCGGGGAGTAATCAGCCCCAGCATTTT
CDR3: CASSFAGSNQPQHF

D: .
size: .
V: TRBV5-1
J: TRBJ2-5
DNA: TGCGCCAGCAGCCAACAGGTGACACAAGAGACCCAGTACTTC
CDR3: CASSQQVTQETQYF

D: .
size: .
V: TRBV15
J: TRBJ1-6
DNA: TGTGCCACCAGCAGAGATCAGGGAGGGTCACCCCTCCACTTT
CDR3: CATSRDQGGSPLHF

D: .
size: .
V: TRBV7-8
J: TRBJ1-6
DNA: TGTGCCAGCAGCTTCGGCCTTCGACCCCTCCACTTT
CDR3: CASSFGLRPLHF

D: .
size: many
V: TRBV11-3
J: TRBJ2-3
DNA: TGTGCCAGCAGCCCCACGGCCACAGATACGCAGTATTTT
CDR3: CASSPTATDTQYF

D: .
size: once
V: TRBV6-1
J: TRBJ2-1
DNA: TGTGCCAGCAGCCGCAAGACCCCCCGCGGGATGGATGAGCAGTTCTTC
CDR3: CASSRKTPRGMDEQFF

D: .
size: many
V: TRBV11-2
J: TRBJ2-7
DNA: TGTGCCAGCAGCCCCTCGGATGGGAGAGTAAAGCAGTACTTC
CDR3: CASSPSDGRVKQYF